The 15 T cell receptor beta chains given below trace back to one sample, sequenced in a study of blood T cell repertoires in COVID-19. Clones were sequenced by immunoSEQ multiplex PCR, and TCRdb holds only the in-frame ones, with some missing. The sample lists fewer than 450,000 clones; roughly 86% were seen once. What was sequenced was peripheral blood. Source of these receptors: a woman aged 70-85 years with COVID-19, enrolled during active disease.

The chain is built from TRBV2 and TRBJ1-2, with 7 bases identical to TRBD1. CDR1 is SNHLY and CDR2 is FYNNEI in the germline V gene. Trimming at V came to 6 bases and at J to 8 bases, leaving 3 bases not matched to a gene. The CDR3 runs to 11 residues. The CDR3 sequence: CASRTGVGYTF. The CDR3, as DNA: TGTGCCAGCAGAACAGGGGTCGGCTACACCTTC.

The rearrangement joins TRBV15 to TRBJ1-4, with 8 positions matching TRBD1. CDR1 is LNHNV and CDR2 is YYDKDF in the germline V gene (reference sequence). The CDR3 is 15 amino acids. The junction had 6 bases not matched to a gene; V was cut back by 1 base and J by 8 bases. CDR3 nucleotide sequence: TGTGCCACCAGCAGAGCGCAGGGGGCACAGGAAAAACTGTTTTTT. It yields the protein CATSRAQGAQEKLFF.

This clone showed up just once. This chain connects TRBV4-3 to TRBJ1-6; D might be TRBD1 (5 bases). V shed 0 bases and J shed 7 bases, with 16 bases lying between them. Germline CDR1 and CDR2: LGHNA and YSLEER. CDR3 length equals 17 residues. The CDR3 coding sequence is TGCGCCAGCAGCCAAGATATTTCGGCAGGGAAGAATTCACCCCTCCACTTT. Protein: CASSQDISAGKNSPLHF.

V and J are TRBV10-2 and TRBJ1-1; 10 nucleotides agree with TRBD1. Trimming removed 9 bases from V and 4 bases from J; junction bases left unmatched: 8. CDR3 size: 14 residues. The germline V gene encodes CDR1 WSHSY and CDR2 SAAADI. For the CDR3, the DNA is TGCGCCAGTGCTCCGGGACAGGGGCTCACTGAAGCTTTCTTT. Translation: CASAPGQGLTEAFF.

The chain employs TRBV28 and TRBJ2-7; 9 bases map to TRBD1. This CDR3 contains 14 residues. CDR1 and CDR2 from the germline V gene are MDHEN and SYDVKM. V shed 3 bases and J 6 bases; nucleotides not matched to a gene: 6. The CDR3: CASSFPSTGGEQYF. The CDR3, as DNA: TGTGCCAGCAGTTTCCCCTCGACAGGGGGCGAGCAGTACTTC.

The V call is TRBV6-1, the J call TRBJ1-2, with TRBD1 identical over 8 bases. The CDR3 extends over 14 amino acids. Germline V gives CDR1 MNHNS, CDR2 SASEGT. V was pared by 2 bases and J by 5 bases, with 4 bases of the junction left unmatched. The CDR3 sequence is CASSEIRGRYGYTF. In DNA form, the CDR3 reads TGTGCCAGCAGTGAAATCAGGGGGCGTTATGGCTACACCTTC.

V and J are TRBV5-6 and TRBJ1-4, with 8 bases aligning to TRBD1. V gave up 0 bases and J gave up 4 bases; unmatched junction bases: 8. Germline CDR1 and CDR2: SGHDT and YYEEEE. The CDR3 is 17 residues long. The CDR3 DNA sequence: TGTGCCAGCAGCTTGGACGCAGGGGGCTTCGATAATGAAAAACTGTTTTTT. Amino acids: CASSLDAGGFDNEKLFF.

This clone appeared a few times. For the CDR3, the DNA is TGTGCCTATAACCTACAGGGGAACGAGCAGTACTTC. Residues: CAYNLQGNEQYF. The chain has TRBV30 and TRBJ2-7, with 7 bases identical to TRBD1. CDR3 length: 12 amino acids. The germline V gene has CDR1 GTSNPN and CDR2 SVGIG (reference sequence). J was trimmed by 5 bases and V by 7 bases; bases with no gene match: 8.

This clone appeared a few times. The V and J genes are TRBV19 and TRBJ1-5; D perhaps matches TRBD1 (6 bases). From germline, CDR1 is LNHDA and CDR2 SQIVND (reference sequence). CDR3 length equals 15 residues. V was clipped by 5 bases and J by 5 bases, with 16 bases between them. The CDR3 loop reads CASSPRTDRDQPQHF. In DNA, the CDR3 is TGTGCCAGTAGTCCCCGGACAGATAGAGATCAGCCCCAGCATTTT.

The chain links TRBV5-1 to TRBJ1-2, with D perhaps TRBD1 (6 bases). The CDR3 is made up of 14 amino acids. Germline values: CDR1 SGHRS, CDR2 YFSETQ. The V end lost 2 bases, the J end lost 2 bases, and 10 bases lay between the germline ends. The CDR3 DNA sequence: TGCGCCAGCAGCTTCGGGGGGCTGAACTATGGCTACACCTTC. Translation gives CASSFGGLNYGYTF.

The chain couples TRBV6-5 to TRBJ2-2; 9 bases match TRBD2. This CDR3 comprises 14 residues. The V gene end was trimmed by 8 bases and the J gene end by 0 bases; junction bases not matched to a gene: 1. Per germline, CDR1 MNHEY and CDR2 SVGAGI. The CDR3 DNA sequence: TGTGCCAGCTCTAGCGGGACGAACACCGGGGAGCTGTTTTTT. Its protein product is CASSSGTNTGELFF.

The chain uses TRBV28 and TRBJ2-5; D not certain. Trimming removed 1 base from V and 4 bases from J, with 7 bases in between. This CDR3 has 13 amino acids. From germline, CDR1 is MDHEN and CDR2 SYDVKM. CDR3 sequence (DNA): TGTGCCAGCAGTTTATTCCTCCCAGAGACCCAGTACTTC. Translated: CASSLFLPETQYF.

The chain is built from TRBV19 and TRBJ1-2, with D possibly matching TRBD1 (6 bases). The CDR3 has 14 amino acids. Trimming stripped 6 bases from V and 0 bases from J, with 11 bases between. Germline-derived CDR1 and CDR2 are LNHDA and SQIVND (reference sequence). CDR3: CASSRQDSNYGYTF. CDR3 nucleotide sequence: TGTGCCAGTAGCCGACAGGACTCTAACTATGGCTACACCTTC.

Of note for this clone: Compared with germline, one end of the junction differs, possibly owing to a read error. The V and J genes are TRBV6-6 and TRBJ1-5; 9 positions agree with TRBD1. In germline, CDR1 is MNHNY, CDR2 SVGAGI (reference sequence). CDR3 length: 19 residues. The CDR3 DNA reads TGTGCCAGCAGCTACTTGACCGTTACAGGGGGCGACGGCAATCAGCCCCAGCATTTT. This encodes CASSYLTVTGGDGNQPQHF.

This clone was picked up a small number of times. Other DNA sequences within the sample encode an identical CDR3. CDR3 DNA sequence: TGTGCCAGCAGCTTGGGAGGGGGCTCCTACAATGAGCAGTTCTTC. Protein product: CASSLGGGSYNEQFF. J is TRBJ2-1 and V is TRBV5-4; the D gene is possibly TRBD1 (6 bases). There are 15 residues in the CDR3. The V end lost 0 bases, the J end lost 0 bases, and 7 bases lay between the germline ends. Per germline, CDR1 SGHNT and CDR2 YYREEE (reference sequence).